The T cell receptor beta chain under discussion was sequenced for a study of identical twins. Findings and caveats of the study: Cross-sectional statistics underpinned the conclusions; the same donors were not followed. Insertions were reduced in abundant cord blood beta clonotypes but not in memory repertoires.

With respect to this clonotype: Its antigen is unidentified.

Using its own MiXCR run on the 5' RACE reads, TCRdb lists one record per CDR3 protein. The sample records nearly 650,000 distinct CDR3 sequences, around 7.4% being singletons. The germline gives CDR1 MNHNS, CDR2 SASEGT. V shed 5 bases, J shed 7 bases, and the junction held 9 bases outside the gene matches. This CDR3 comprises 17 residues. Another study also made use of these data, one on yellow fever vaccine responses in identical twins. As that study records: On the reported evidence, twins' vaccine T cell responses seemed partly convergent and partly personalized.

The source material was PBMCs. V and J are TRBV6-1 and TRBJ2-1; 15 positions agree with TRBD2. The clonotype comes from a young woman in good health. CDR3 in amino acids: CASSPRTSGGARNEQFF. In DNA form, the CDR3 reads TGTGCCAGCAGTCCCCGGACTAGCGGGGGGGCCCGAAATGAGCAGTTCTTC.